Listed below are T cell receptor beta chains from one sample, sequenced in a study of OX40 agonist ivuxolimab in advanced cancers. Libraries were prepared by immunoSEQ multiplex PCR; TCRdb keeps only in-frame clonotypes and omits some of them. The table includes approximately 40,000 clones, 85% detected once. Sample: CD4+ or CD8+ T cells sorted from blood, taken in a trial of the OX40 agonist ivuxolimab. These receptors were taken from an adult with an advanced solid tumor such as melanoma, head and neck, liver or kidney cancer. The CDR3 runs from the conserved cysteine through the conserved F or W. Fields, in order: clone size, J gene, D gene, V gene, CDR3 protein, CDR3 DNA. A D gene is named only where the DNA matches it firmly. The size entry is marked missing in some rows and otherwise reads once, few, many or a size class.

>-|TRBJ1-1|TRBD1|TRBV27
CASSLPYRGANTEAFF
TGTGCCAGCAGTTTACCCTACAGGGGGGCGAACACTGAAGCTTTCTTT
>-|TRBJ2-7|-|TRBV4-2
CASSQGTYEQYF
TGTGCCAGCAGCCAAGGGACCTACGAGCAGTACTTC
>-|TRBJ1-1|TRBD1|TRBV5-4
CASSYRGSPTEAFF
TGTGCCAGCAGCTACAGGGGGTCTCCCACTGAAGCTTTCTTT
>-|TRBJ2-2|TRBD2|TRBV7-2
CASSLGSLAGVSTGELFF
TGTGCCAGCAGCTTAGGCAGTCTAGCGGGAGTGAGCACCGGGGAGCTGTTTTTT
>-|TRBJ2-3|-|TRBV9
CASRGARRTQYF
TGTGCCAGCAGAGGAGCCAGGAGAACGCAGTATTTT
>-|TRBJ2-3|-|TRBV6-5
CASSYPGKGTDTQYF
TGTGCCAGCAGTTACCCCGGTAAGGGCACAGATACGCAGTATTTT
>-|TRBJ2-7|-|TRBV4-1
CASSPGLLSSYEQYF
TGCGCCAGCAGCCCGGGACTCCTGAGCTCCTACGAGCAGTACTTC
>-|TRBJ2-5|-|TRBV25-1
CASSDGAPGWGETQYF
TGTGCCAGCAGTGACGGGGCCCCTGGGTGGGGAGAGACCCAGTACTTC
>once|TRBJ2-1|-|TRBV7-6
CASSLGGGASYNEQFF
TGTGCCAGCAGCTTAGGGGGGGGCGCATCCTACAATGAGCAGTTCTTC
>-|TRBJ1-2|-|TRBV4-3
CASSQDTASGGGYTF
TGCGCCAGCAGCCAAGATACGGCCTCTGGTGGCGGCTACACCTTC
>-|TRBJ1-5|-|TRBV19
CASQAGSQPQHF
TGTGCCAGTCAAGCAGGGAGTCAGCCCCAGCATTTT
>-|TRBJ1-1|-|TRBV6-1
CASSPGTEAFF
TGTGCCAGCAGCCCCGGGACTGAAGCTTTCTTT
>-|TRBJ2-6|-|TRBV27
CASSLQVPGANVLTF
TGTGCCAGCAGTTTACAGGTTCCCGGGGCCAACGTCCTGACTTTC
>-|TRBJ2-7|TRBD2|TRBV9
CASSHGRTGGERGRGTYEQYF
TGTGCCAGCAGCCACGGACGGACCGGAGGCGAGCGGGGGAGGGGTACCTACGAGCAGTACTTC
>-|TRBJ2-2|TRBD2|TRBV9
CASRAGLAGVDGELFF
TGTGCCAGCAGAGCGGGACTAGCGGGAGTCGACGGGGAGCTGTTTTTT
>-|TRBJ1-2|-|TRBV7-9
CASSPKASAGYTF
TGTGCCAGCAGCCCGAAAGCCTCGGCTGGCTACACCTTC
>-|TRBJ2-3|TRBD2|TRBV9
CASSVGWGSGLAGESTDTQYF
TGTGCCAGCAGCGTAGGTTGGGGATCAGGACTAGCGGGAGAAAGCACAGATACGCAGTATTTT
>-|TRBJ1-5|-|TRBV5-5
CASSYLGGINQPQHF
TGTGCCAGCAGCTACCTGGGAGGAATCAATCAGCCCCAGCATTTT
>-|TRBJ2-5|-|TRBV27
CASSIWAGAQETQYF
TGTGCCTCCTCTATTTGGGCGGGGGCCCAAGAGACCCAGTACTTC
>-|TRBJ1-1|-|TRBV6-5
CASSLGGMNTEAFF
TGTGCCAGCAGTTTAGGAGGGATGAACACTGAAGCTTTCTTT
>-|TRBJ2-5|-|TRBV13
CASSLQGKETQYF
TGTGCCAGCAGCTTACAGGGGAAAGAGACCCAGTACTTC
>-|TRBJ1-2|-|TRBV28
CASSLLGNGYTF
TGTGCCAGCAGTTTATTAGGGAATGGCTACACCTTC
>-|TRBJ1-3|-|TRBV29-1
CSVASRNTIYF
TGCAGCGTTGCAAGTAGAAACACCATATATTTT
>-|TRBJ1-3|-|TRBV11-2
CASSLVNGNTIYF
TGTGCCAGCAGCTTAGTCAATGGAAACACCATATATTTT
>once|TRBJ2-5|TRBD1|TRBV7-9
CASSPQGEAGTQYF
TGTGCCAGCAGCCCACAGGGGGAGGCGGGGACCCAGTACTTC
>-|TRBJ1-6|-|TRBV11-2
CASSLDRGNSPLHF
TGTGCCAGCAGCTTGGACAGAGGAAATTCACCCCTCCACTTT
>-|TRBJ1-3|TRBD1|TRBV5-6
CASSLAQGGYFNTIYF
TGTGCCAGCAGCTTGGCACAGGGGGGCTATTTCAACACCATATATTTT
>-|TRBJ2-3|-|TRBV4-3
CASSQELSTDTQYF
TGCGCCAGCAGCCAAGAACTCAGCACAGATACGCAGTATTTT
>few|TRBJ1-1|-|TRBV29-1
CSVETGFSTEAFF
TGCAGCGTAGAGACAGGTTTTAGCACTGAAGCTTTCTTT
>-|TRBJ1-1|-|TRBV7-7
CASSLNQNTEAFF
TGTGCCAGCAGCTTAAACCAGAACACTGAAGCTTTCTTT
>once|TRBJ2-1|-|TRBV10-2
CASNEDSISYNEQFF
TGCGCCAGCAACGAGGACTCCATTTCCTACAATGAGCAGTTCTTC
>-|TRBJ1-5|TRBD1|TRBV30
CAWADRENQPQHF
TGTGCCTGGGCTGACAGGGAGAATCAGCCCCAGCATTTT
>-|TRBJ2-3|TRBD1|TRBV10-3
CAGQGAMEDTQYF
TGTGCCGGACAGGGGGCTATGGAAGATACGCAGTATTTT
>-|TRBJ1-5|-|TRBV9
CASSVEGQPQHF
TGTGCCAGCAGCGTAGAGGGTCAGCCCCAGCATTTT
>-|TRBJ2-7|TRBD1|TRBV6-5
CASSPGQGKYEQYF
TGTGCCAGCAGTCCAGGACAGGGCAAATACGAGCAGTACTTC
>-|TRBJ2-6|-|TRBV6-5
CASSSSGANVLTF
TGTGCCAGCAGCTCGTCTGGGGCCAACGTCCTGACTTTC
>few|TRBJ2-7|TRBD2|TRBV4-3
CASSQERLAGGYEQYF
TGCGCCAGCAGCCAAGAACGCCTAGCGGGAGGATACGAGCAGTACTTC